Listed here are 24 T cell receptor beta chains from one sample, sequenced in a study of graft-versus-host responses after intestinal transplantation. The antigens for these receptors are not known. Sequencing used immunoSEQ multiplex PCR; TCRdb keeps in-frame clones, though not all of them. The repertoire holds about 51,000 clones, with 85% to 95% as singletons. The starting material was unstimulated CD8+ T cells sorted from spleen or lymph node cells, obtained before transplant. Receptors were obtained from a human donor who was the organ donor for an intestinal transplant.

The gene calls are TRBV29-1 and TRBJ2-5; 7 nucleotides line up with TRBD1. Germline V gives CDR1 SQVTM, CDR2 ANQGSEA. Trimming cost V 0 bases and J 0 bases; bases outside gene matches: 13. This CDR3 has 18 amino acids. The DNA for the CDR3 is TGCAGCGTTGAAGATCCCTTTAACAGGGGACCGTACCAAGAGACCCAGTACTTC. It specifies CSVEDPFNRGPYQETQYF.

J is TRBJ2-5 and V is TRBV9; 8 nucleotides match TRBD2. The CDR3 runs to 14 residues. V lost 2 bases and J lost 2; bases outside the gene matches: 2. CDR1 and CDR2 from the germline V gene are SGDLS and YYNGEE. CDR3 protein: CASSVTSGQETQYF. DNA for the CDR3: TGTGCCAGCAGCGTCACTAGCGGACAAGAGACCCAGTACTTC.

This chain connects TRBV9 to TRBJ2-2, with TRBD2 matching 11 bases. Trimming at V came to 3 bases and at J to 0 bases, leaving 4 bases not matched to a gene. This CDR3 is 17 amino acids long. CDR1 and CDR2 (germline): SGDLS, YYNGEE. The CDR3 DNA is TGTGCCAGCAGCGCTCCGACTAGCGGGGCGAACACCGGGGAGCTGTTTTTT. This codes for CASSAPTSGANTGELFF.

This chain uses TRBV27 with TRBJ1-2; maybe TRBD1 (5 bases). Trimming stripped 8 bases from V and 7 bases from J, with 11 bases between. The CDR3 is 11 residues long. CDR1 is MNHEY and CDR2 is SMNVEV in the germline V gene (reference sequence). The CDR3 DNA follows: TGTGCCAGCGGCTACAGGAGTGGCTACACCTTC. Amino acid sequence: CASGYRSGYTF.

This rearrangement joins TRBV27 to TRBJ1-5; perhaps TRBD1 as D (6 bases). The length of the CDR3 is 19 residues. The germline CDR1 and CDR2 sequences are MNHEY and SMNVEV (reference sequence). Trimming left V 5 bases short and J 0 bases short, with 23 bases between. CDR3: CASSPLLVDSFYSNQPQHF. The CDR3 DNA is TGTGCCAGCAGTCCTCTCTTGGTGGACAGTTTCTATAGCAATCAGCCCCAGCATTTT.

The chain combines TRBV20-1 with TRBJ1-6; perhaps TRBD1 as D (6 bases). CDR1 is DFQATT, CDR2 SNEGSKA, per germline (reference sequence). CDR3 length: 11 amino acids. Trimming took off 4 bases at V and 10 bases at J, with 8 bases between the two ends. CDR3 in DNA: TGCAGTGCTACAGGGGACTCACCCCTCCACTTT. This gives the protein CSATGDSPLHF.

The DNA of the CDR3 is TGTGCCAGCAGTTTCGGCAGGGTCGTAGAGAAAGAGACCCAGTACTTC. This gives the protein CASSFGRVVEKETQYF. The V and J genes are TRBV28 and TRBJ2-5; perhaps TRBD1 as D (5 bases). Trimming removed 3 bases at V and 3 bases at J, with 17 bases between. The CDR3 runs to 16 residues. Germline lookup yields CDR1 MDHEN and CDR2 SYDVKM.

The chain employs TRBV9 and TRBJ1-1; D unresolved. The V gene lost 6 bases and the J gene lost 1 base, with 7 bases spanning the gap. Germline CDR1 reads SGDLS; CDR2 reads YYNGEE. There are 12 residues in the CDR3. CDR3 sequence (DNA): TGTGCCAGCAACAGCGGGAACACTGAAGCTTTCTTT. Translation gives CASNSGNTEAFF.

This rearrangement joins TRBV27 to TRBJ1-6, with a weak D call TRBD1 (5 bases). The V end was cut by 1 base, the J end by 7 bases, with 14 bases between. CDR1 is MNHEY, CDR2 SMNVEV, per germline (reference sequence). The CDR3 length is 16 residues. CDR3 loop: CASSLWGGGINSPLHF. In DNA form, the CDR3 reads TGTGCCAGCAGTTTATGGGGCGGAGGGATAAATTCACCCCTCCACTTT.

This chain connects TRBV27 to TRBJ1-1, with D unclear. Germline V gene lookup returns CDR1 MNHEY and CDR2 SMNVEV (reference sequence). V lost 0 bases, J lost 6 bases, and 11 bases lay in between. This CDR3 has 14 residues. The CDR3 bases are TGTGCCAGCAGTTTATCGTTGGTGAAGTCTGAAGCTTTCTTT. Translated: CASSLSLVKSEAFF.

The rearrangement joins TRBV10-3 to TRBJ1-1; the match to TRBD1 covers 9 bases. J was trimmed by 4 bases and V by 4 bases; bases with no gene match: 13. Per germline, CDR1 ENHRY and CDR2 SYGVKD. The CDR3 is 17 amino acids. The CDR3 loop reads CAISASTGTGFVTEAFF. The CDR3 DNA reads as TGTGCCATCAGTGCCTCTACCGGGACAGGGTTTGTCACTGAAGCTTTCTTT.

The J gene is TRBJ2-2, the V gene TRBV5-4; the D gene could be TRBD1 or TRBD2 (6 bases each). CDR3 length: 13 amino acids. CDR1 SGHNT and CDR2 YYREEE come from the germline V gene (reference sequence). The V end lost 2 bases, the J end lost 7 bases, and 9 bases lay between the germline ends. This chain's CDR3 is CASSFGGGGELFF. DNA of the CDR3: TGTGCCAGCAGCTTCGGGGGCGGCGGGGAGCTGTTTTTT.

The chain links TRBV27 to TRBJ2-5; no definite D call. The DNA end favors TRBJ2-7, so the J call may be wrong. The germline V gene has CDR1 MNHEY and CDR2 SMNVEV (reference sequence). The CDR3 has 14 residues. In DNA, the CDR3 is TGTGCCAGCAGTTTCCCCCATCCGTCCTACGAGCAGTACTTC. It translates to CASSFPHPSYEQYF.

This chain joins TRBV9 and TRBJ1-3, with TRBD1 matching 8 bases. The V segment lost 5 bases and the J segment 2 bases; nucleotides outside the gene matches: 6. CDR3 length: 15 residues. CDR1 and CDR2 from the germline V gene are SGDLS and YYNGEE. The CDR3 here is CASRTETGAGNTIYF. The CDR3 DNA reads as TGTGCCAGCAGAACCGAGACAGGGGCTGGAAACACCATATATTTT.

In DNA form, the CDR3 reads TGTGCCAGCAGTTTTAGTTTCGGGACAGGGCACACCATATATTTT. This gives the protein CASSFSFGTGHTIYF. J is TRBJ1-3 and V is TRBV28; 9 bases fit TRBD1. This CDR3 spans 15 amino acids. The germline CDR1 and CDR2 sequences are MDHEN and SYDVKM. Germline trimming cut 3 bases from V and 8 bases from J; bases unmatched to any gene: 8.

This clone was counted only a few times. The chain links TRBV7-9 to TRBJ1-2; D ambiguous. Looked up from germline, CDR1 is SEHNR and CDR2 is FQNEAQ (reference sequence). V lost 4 bases, J lost 13 bases, and 22 bases lay in between. The CDR3 loop spans 14 amino acids. CDR3 DNA sequence: TGTGCCAGCAGCTACTTTCCGGACCGTGAACTTCCCACCTTC. It codes for CASSYFPDRELPTF.

This clone showed up just once. The rearrangement links TRBV9 to TRBJ2-2; D remains unclear. V was clipped by 0 bases and J by 4 bases, with 4 bases between them. Germline V gives CDR1 SGDLS, CDR2 YYNGEE. The CDR3 extends over 13 amino acids. CDR3 in amino acids: CASSVVSTGELFF. In DNA form, the CDR3 reads TGTGCCAGCAGCGTAGTGAGCACCGGGGAGCTGTTTTTT. Filled out from reference TRBV9 and TRBJ2-2, the complete variable domain reads DSGVTQTPKHLITATGQRVTLRCSPRSGDLSVYWYQQSLDQGLQFLIQYYNGEERAKGNILERFSAQQFPDLHSELNLSSLELGDSALYFCASSVVSTGELFFGEGSRLTVL.

This clone was detected only a few times. The rearrangement uses TRBV4-3 and TRBJ1-1, with 8 positions matching TRBD1. CDR1 LGHNA and CDR2 YSLEER come from the germline V gene. Trimming cost V 2 bases and J 5 bases; bases outside gene matches: 10. The CDR3 spans 16 residues. The CDR3 nucleotides are TGCGCCAGCAGCCAATTTTCAGAGGACAGGGATACTGAAGCTTTCTTT. This translates into CASSQFSEDRDTEAFF.

The genes are TRBV28 and TRBJ2-4; TRBD2 might be the D (5 bases). The germline CDR1 and CDR2 sequences are MDHEN and SYDVKM. CDR3 length: 12 residues. The ends were cut back, 2 bases at V and 12 bases at J, with 11 bases in the middle. CDR3 bases: TGTGCCAGCAGTTTACCCCGGGGTCCTCAGTACTTC. Amino acids: CASSLPRGPQYF.

V and J are TRBV19 and TRBJ2-3, with 8 positions matching TRBD1. CDR3 size: 14 residues. Germline CDR1 and CDR2: LNHDA and SQIVND (reference sequence). After removal of 10 bases from V and 2 bases from J, the junction contained 8 bases not matched to a gene. CDR3 sequence reads: CATQDRALTDTQYF. The CDR3 coding sequence is TGTGCCACTCAGGACAGGGCCCTCACAGATACGCAGTATTTT.

This rearrangement joins TRBV7-2 to TRBJ1-2; no clear D gene. Germline V CDR1 and CDR2: SGHTA, FQGNSA. Trimming removed 0 bases at V and 2 bases at J, with 16 bases between. The CDR3 contains 17 residues. In nucleotides, the CDR3 is TGTGCCAGCAGCTTAGCTCAAGGGAACTACCCGAACTATGGCTACACCTTC. Translation: CASSLAQGNYPNYGYTF.

The rearrangement links TRBV6-1 to TRBJ2-7, with a tentative D call TRBD2 (6 bases). V was pared by 2 bases and J by 1 base, with 12 bases between. The germline V gene encodes CDR1 MNHNS and CDR2 SASEGT. CDR3 size: 15 residues. The CDR3 region is CASSEPRGSSYEQYF. CDR3 coding DNA: TGTGCCAGCAGTGAACCACGGGGGTCTTCCTACGAGCAGTACTTC.

The V call is TRBV14, the J call TRBJ1-2, with 12 bases aligning to TRBD1. The CDR3 runs 16 residues. Trimming removed 0 bases from V and 4 bases from J; junction bases left unmatched: 3. Germline CDR1 is SGHDN and CDR2 is FVKESK. CDR3 DNA sequence: TGTGCCAGCAGCCAAGATCTGGGACAGGGGGCCTATGGCTACACCTTC. Protein: CASSQDLGQGAYGYTF.

V gene TRBV7-8 combines with J gene TRBJ2-7, with D perhaps matching TRBD1 (5 bases). From germline, CDR1 is SGHVS and CDR2 FQNEAQ. The CDR3 runs 13 residues. The ends were cut back, 8 bases at V and 0 bases at J, with 11 bases in the middle. CDR3 loop: CASGQGISYEQYF. CDR3 bases: TGTGCCAGCGGCCAGGGTATCTCCTACGAGCAGTACTTC. The entire variable domain, with the rest obtained from reference TRBV7-8 and TRBJ2-7, is as follows: GAGVSQSPRYKVAKRGQDVALRCDPISGHVSLFWYQQALGQGPEFLTYFQNEAQLDKSGLPSDRFFAERPEGSVSTLKIQRTQQEDSAVYLCASGQGISYEQYFGPGTRLTVT.